The TCR beta chain under discussion was sequenced for a study of blood T cell repertoires in COVID-19. Germline values: CDR1 SGHAT, CDR2 FQNNGV. The CDR3 is made up of 16 amino acids. The ends lost 5 bases at V and 7 bases at J; junction bases unmatched: 10. This study enrolled people aged roughly 18 to 89 from approximately 25 US geographic areas. Which cohort a participant joined came from the clinical history participants gave. All recovered Cohort 3 donors got two negative PCRs, got clearance, or saw symptom resolution. Methods used by the authors: Using reference gene primer amplification, nucleated cell counts were estimated. Method: immunoSEQ multiplex PCR; TCRdb's copy keeps in-frame clones and lacks some. For V, J and clone size, that table is used; D and trimming come from the DNA. The sample contains about 300,000 clones, approximately 90% of which appear only once.

The chain combines TRBV11-2 with TRBJ2-1, with 11 positions matching TRBD2. The clonotype originates from a man between 25 and 39 years old who had recovered from COVID-19. Sequencing input: PBMCs or T cells enriched from blood (not recorded which). CDR3 region: CASSARGSGGANEQFF. DNA of the CDR3: TGTGCCAGCAGCGCCCGGGGTAGCGGGGGGGCGAATGAGCAGTTCTTC.